This TCR beta chain comes out of a study of cytomegalovirus exposure and HLA in healthy donors. Study observations and caveats: An analysis done earlier found most TCR beta V segments productive about 87% or about 30% of the time.

With 60 Vbeta and 13 Jbeta primers, the PCR was carried out. The assay was immunoSEQ multiplex PCR, and TCRdb's table has in-frame clones only and misses some. The repertoire has about 180,000 clones, around 77% of them found once; the top ten carry 1%. Deletions cut 8 bases from V and 0 bases from J, with 14 bases between. The germline V gene has CDR1 LNHNV and CDR2 YYDKDF (reference sequence). The CDR3 extends over 15 amino acids. In the case of this clone: Its target is not known.

These donors counted as nominally healthy when sampled, but unrecorded immune exposures were likely. The sequenced sample was PBMCs. The receptor comes from a woman in her forties or fifties in good health and CMV-seropositive. The chain has TRBV15 and TRBJ1-3; D is unresolved. The CDR3 region has the DNA TGTGCCACCGGGAGGGTTCGAAGCTCTGGAAACACCATATATTTT. Its protein product is CATGRVRSSGNTIYF.